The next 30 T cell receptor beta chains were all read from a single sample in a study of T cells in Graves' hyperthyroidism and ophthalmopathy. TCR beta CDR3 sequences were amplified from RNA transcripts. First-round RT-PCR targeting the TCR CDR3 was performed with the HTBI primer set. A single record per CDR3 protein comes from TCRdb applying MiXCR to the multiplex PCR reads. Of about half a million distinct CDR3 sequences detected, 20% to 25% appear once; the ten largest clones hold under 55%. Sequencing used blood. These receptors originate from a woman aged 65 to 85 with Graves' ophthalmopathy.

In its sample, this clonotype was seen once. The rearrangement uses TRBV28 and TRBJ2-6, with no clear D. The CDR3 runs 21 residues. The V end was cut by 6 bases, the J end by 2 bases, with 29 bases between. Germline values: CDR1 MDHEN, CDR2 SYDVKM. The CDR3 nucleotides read TGTGCCAGCAGCCACCAACCCCCCCTACCAAATCAACGACCTGGGGCCAACGTCCTGACTTTC. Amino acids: CASSHQPPLPNQRPGANVLTF.

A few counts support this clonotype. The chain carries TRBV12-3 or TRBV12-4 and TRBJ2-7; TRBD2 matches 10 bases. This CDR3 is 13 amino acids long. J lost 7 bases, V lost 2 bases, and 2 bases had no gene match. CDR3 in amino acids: CASSLTLAGEQYF. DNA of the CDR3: TGTGCCAGCAGTTTAACACTAGCGGGAGAGCAGTACTTC.

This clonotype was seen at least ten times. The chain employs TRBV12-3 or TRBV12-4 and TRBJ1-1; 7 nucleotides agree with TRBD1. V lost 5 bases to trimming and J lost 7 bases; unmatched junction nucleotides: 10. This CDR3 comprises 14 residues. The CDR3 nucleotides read TGTGCCAGCAGTATAACAGGGGAGGGCGGTGAAGCTTTCTTT. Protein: CASSITGEGGEAFF.

CDR3 DNA: TGTGCCAGCAGTGAAGAGCCAAGGGGAAACACCATATATTTT. It encodes CASSEEPRGNTIYF. The genes are TRBV6-1 and TRBJ1-3; D is unclear. Germline assignment: CDR1 MNHNS and CDR2 SASEGT. There are 14 residues in the CDR3. V lost 1 base to trimming and J lost 4 bases, with 8 bases between them.

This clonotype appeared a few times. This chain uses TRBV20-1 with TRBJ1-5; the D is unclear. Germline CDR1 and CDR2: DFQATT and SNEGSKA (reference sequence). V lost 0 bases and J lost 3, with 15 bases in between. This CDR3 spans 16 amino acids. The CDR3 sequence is CSAREPTKVYNQPQHF. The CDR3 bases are TGCAGTGCTAGAGAACCCACTAAGGTTTACAATCAGCCCCAGCATTTT.

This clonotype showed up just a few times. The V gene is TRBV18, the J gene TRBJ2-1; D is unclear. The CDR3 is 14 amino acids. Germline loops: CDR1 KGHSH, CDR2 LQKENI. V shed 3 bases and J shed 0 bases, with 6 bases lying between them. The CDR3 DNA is TGTGCCAGCTCACCGATGAGCTCCTACAATGAGCAGTTCTTC. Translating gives CASSPMSSYNEQFF.

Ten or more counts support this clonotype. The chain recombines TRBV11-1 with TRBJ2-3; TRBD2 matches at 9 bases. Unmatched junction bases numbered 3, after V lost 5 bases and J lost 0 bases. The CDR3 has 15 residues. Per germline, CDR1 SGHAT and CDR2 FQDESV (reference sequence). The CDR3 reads CASSRSGRSTDTQYF. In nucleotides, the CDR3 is TGTGCCAGCAGCCGAAGCGGGAGGAGCACAGATACGCAGTATTTT.

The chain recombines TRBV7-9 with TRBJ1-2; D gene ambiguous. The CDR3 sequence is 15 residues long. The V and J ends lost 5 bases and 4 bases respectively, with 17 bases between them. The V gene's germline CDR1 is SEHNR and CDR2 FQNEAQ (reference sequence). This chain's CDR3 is CASSRITLNTYGYTF. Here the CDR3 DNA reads TGTGCCAGCAGCCGAATAACCTTAAACACCTATGGCTACACCTTC.

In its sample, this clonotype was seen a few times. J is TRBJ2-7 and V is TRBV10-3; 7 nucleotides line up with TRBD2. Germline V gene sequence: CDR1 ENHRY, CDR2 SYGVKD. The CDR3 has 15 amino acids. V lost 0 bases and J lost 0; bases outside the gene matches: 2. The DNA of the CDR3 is TGTGCCATCAGTGAGTCGGGGGGGGACTCCTACGAGCAGTACTTC. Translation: CAISESGGDSYEQYF.

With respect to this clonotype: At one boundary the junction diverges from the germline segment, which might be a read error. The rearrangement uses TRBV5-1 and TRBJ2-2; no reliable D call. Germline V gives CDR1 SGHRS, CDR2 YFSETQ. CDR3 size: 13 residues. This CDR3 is CASSVAGFGELFF. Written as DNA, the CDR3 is TGTGCCAGCAGCGTGGCCGGTTTCGGGGAGCTGTTTTTT.

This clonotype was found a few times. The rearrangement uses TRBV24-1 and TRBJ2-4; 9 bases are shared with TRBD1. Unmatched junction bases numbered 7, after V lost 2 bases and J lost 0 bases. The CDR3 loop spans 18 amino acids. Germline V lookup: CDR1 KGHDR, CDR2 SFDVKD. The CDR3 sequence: CATSDSGQGGLAKNIQYF. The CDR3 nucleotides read TGTGCCACCAGTGATTCGGGACAGGGAGGTTTAGCCAAAAACATTCAGTACTTC.

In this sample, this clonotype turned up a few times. The chain's CDR3 is CASSTTGKWGTDTQYF. In nucleotides, the CDR3 is TGTGCCAGTAGTACAACAGGAAAGTGGGGCACAGATACGCAGTATTTT. J is TRBJ2-3 and V is TRBV19; a possible D gene is TRBD1 (5 bases). The CDR3 loop spans 16 amino acids. Germline V gene sequence: CDR1 LNHDA, CDR2 SQIVND (reference sequence). Trimming left V 4 bases short and J 1 base short, with 15 bases between.

In DNA, the CDR3 is TGCGCCAGCAGCCCTGTGGGGAAAGGCTACGAGCAGTACTTC. This translates into CASSPVGKGYEQYF. The rearrangement joins TRBV4-3 to TRBJ2-7; no firm D call. This CDR3 has 14 residues. V lost 4 bases and J 3 bases, leaving 13 bases between the germline ends. Germline CDR1 reads LGHNA; CDR2 reads YSLEER.

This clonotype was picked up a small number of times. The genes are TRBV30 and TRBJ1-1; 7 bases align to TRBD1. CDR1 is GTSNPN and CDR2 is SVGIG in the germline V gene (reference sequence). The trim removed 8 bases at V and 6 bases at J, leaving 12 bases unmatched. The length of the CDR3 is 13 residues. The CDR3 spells CALRWGQGAEAFF. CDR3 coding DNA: TGTGCCCTTAGATGGGGGCAGGGGGCTGAAGCTTTCTTT. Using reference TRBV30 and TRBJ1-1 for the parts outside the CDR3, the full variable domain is SQTIHQWPATLVQPVGSPLSLECTVEGTSNPNLYWYRQAAGRGLQLLFYSVGIGQISSEVPQNLSASRPQDRQFILSSKKLLLSDSGFYLCALRWGQGAEAFFGQGTRLTVV.

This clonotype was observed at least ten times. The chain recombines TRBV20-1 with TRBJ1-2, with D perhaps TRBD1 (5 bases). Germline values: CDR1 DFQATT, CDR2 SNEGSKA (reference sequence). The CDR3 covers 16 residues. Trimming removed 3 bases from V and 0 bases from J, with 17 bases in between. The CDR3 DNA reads TGCAGTGCTAGTAGACCTGGTGGGGCGGCTAACTATGGCTACACCTTC. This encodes CSASRPGGAANYGYTF.

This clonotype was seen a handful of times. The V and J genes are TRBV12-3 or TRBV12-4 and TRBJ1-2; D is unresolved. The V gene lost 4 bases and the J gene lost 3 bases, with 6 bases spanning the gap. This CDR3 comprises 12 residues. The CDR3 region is CASSWDDYGYTF. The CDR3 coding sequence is TGTGCCAGCAGTTGGGATGACTATGGCTACACCTTC.

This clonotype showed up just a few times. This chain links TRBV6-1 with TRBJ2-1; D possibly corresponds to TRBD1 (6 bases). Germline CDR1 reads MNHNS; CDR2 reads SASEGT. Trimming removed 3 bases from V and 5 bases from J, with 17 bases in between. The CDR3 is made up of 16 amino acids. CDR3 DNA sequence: TGTGCCAGCAGTGAGGCTGGGGGCCGCCCGAACAATGAGCAGTTCTTC. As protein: CASSEAGGRPNNEQFF.

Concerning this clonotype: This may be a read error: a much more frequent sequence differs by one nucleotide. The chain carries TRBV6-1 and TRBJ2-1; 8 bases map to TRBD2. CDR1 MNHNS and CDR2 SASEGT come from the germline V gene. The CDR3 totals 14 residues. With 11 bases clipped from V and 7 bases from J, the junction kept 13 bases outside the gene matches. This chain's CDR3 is CAGTRAGVRNEQFF. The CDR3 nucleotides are TGTGCCGGCACTAGAGCGGGAGTAAGAAATGAGCAGTTCTTC.

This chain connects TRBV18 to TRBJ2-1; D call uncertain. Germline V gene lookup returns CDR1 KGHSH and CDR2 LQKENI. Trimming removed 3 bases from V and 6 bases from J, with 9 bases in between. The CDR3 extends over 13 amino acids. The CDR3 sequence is CASSPPLSNEQFF. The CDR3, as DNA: TGTGCCAGCTCACCCCCCTTAAGCAATGAGCAGTTCTTC.

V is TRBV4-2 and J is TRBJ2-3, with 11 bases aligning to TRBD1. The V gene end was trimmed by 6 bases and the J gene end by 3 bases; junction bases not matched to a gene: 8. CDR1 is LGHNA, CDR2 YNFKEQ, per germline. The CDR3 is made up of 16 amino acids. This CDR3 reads CASRLTGQGVTDTQYF. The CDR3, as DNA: TGTGCCAGCAGACTTACGGGACAGGGGGTGACAGATACGCAGTATTTT.

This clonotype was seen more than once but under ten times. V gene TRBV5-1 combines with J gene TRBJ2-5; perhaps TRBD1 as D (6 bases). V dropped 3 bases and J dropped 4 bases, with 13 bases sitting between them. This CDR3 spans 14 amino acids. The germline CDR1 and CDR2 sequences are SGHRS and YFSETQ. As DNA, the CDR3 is TGCGCCAGCAGCTACCGACAGGCCCCAGAGACCCAGTACTTC. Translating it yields CASSYRQAPETQYF. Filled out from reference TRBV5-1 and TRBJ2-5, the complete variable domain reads KAGVTQTPRYLIKTRGQQVTLSCSPISGHRSVSWYQQTPGQGLQFLFEYFSETQRNKGNFPGRFSGRQFSNSRSEMNVSTLELGDSALYLCASSYRQAPETQYFGPGTRLLVL.

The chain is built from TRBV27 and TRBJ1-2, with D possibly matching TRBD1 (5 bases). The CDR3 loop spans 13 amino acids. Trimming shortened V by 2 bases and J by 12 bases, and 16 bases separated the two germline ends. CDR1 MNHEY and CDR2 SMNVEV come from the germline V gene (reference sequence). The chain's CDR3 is CASSLESWGGHTF. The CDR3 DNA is TGTGCCAGCAGTTTAGAATCATGGGGCGGCCACACCTTC.

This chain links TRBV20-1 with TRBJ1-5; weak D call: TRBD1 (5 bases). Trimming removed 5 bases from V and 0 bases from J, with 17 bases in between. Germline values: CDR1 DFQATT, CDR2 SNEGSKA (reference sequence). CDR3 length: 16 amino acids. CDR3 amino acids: CSAPSQGRGSNQPQHF. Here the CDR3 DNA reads TGCAGTGCTCCCTCCCAGGGAAGGGGTAGCAATCAGCCCCAGCATTTT.

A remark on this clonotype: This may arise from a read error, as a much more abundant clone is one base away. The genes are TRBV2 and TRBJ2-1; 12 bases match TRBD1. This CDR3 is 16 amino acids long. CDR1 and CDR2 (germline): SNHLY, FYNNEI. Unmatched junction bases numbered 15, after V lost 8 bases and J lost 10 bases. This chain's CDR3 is CASARDRGRRREEQFF. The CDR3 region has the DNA TGTGCCAGCGCCCGGGACAGGGGGCGAAGGAGAGAGGAGCAGTTCTTC.

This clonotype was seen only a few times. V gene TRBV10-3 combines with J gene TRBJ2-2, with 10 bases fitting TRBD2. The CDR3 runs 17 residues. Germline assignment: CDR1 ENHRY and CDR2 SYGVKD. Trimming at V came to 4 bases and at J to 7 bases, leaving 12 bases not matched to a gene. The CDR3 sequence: CAISAPLAGVRNGELFF. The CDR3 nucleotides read TGTGCCATCAGTGCCCCCCTAGCGGGAGTGAGGAACGGGGAGCTGTTTTTT.

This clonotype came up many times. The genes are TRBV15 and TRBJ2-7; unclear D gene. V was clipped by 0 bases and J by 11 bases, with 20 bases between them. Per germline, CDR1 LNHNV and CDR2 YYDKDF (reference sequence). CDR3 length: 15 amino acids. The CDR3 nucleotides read TGTGCCACCAGCAGAGATTTGGGCCTTCCTACGAGCGAGTACTTC. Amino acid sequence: CATSRDLGLPTSEYF.

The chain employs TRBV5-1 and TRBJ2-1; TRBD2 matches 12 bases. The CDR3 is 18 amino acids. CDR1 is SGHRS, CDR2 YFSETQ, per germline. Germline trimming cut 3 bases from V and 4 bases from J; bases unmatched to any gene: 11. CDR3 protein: CASSSPLLTSGSYNEQFF. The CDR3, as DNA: TGCGCCAGCAGCTCCCCTCTCCTGACTAGCGGGAGTTACAATGAGCAGTTCTTC.

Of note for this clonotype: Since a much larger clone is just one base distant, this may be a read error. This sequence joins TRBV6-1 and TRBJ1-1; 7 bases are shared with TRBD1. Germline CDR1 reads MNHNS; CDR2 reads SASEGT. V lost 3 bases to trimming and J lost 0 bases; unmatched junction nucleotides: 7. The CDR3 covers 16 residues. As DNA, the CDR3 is TGTGCCAGCAGTGAGTCGACAGGGAACATGAACACTGAAGCTTTCTTT. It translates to CASSESTGNMNTEAFF.

CDR3 amino acids: CASSFYRDSPLHF. The CDR3, as DNA: TGTGCCAGCAGCTTTTACAGGGACTCACCCCTCCACTTT. The chain carries TRBV6-1 and TRBJ1-6; possible D gene TRBD1, 6 bases. Germline CDR1 and CDR2: MNHNS and SASEGT. The CDR3 runs to 13 residues. V lost 6 bases and J lost 10, with 13 bases in between.

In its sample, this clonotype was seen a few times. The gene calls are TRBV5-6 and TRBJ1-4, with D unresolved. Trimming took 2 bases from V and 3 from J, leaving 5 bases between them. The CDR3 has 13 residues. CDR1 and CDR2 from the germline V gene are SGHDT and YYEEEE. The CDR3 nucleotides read TGTGCCAGCAGCTTCCGGGCTAATGAAAAACTGTTTTTT. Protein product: CASSFRANEKLFF.